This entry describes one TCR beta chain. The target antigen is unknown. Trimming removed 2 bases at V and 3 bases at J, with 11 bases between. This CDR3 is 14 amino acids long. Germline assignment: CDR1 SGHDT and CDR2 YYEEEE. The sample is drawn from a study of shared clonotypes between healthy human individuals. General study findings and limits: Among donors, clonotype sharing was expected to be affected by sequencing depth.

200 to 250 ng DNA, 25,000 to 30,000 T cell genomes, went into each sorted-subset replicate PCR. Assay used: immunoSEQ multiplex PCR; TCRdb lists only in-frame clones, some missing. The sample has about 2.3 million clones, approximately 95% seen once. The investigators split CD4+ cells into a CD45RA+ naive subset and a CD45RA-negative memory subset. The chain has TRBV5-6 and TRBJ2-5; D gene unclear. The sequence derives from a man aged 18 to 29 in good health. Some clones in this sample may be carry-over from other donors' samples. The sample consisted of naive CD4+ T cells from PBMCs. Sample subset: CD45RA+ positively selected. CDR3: CASSFRLPEETQYF. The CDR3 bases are TGTGCCAGCAGCTTCCGACTCCCCGAAGAGACCCAGTACTTC.